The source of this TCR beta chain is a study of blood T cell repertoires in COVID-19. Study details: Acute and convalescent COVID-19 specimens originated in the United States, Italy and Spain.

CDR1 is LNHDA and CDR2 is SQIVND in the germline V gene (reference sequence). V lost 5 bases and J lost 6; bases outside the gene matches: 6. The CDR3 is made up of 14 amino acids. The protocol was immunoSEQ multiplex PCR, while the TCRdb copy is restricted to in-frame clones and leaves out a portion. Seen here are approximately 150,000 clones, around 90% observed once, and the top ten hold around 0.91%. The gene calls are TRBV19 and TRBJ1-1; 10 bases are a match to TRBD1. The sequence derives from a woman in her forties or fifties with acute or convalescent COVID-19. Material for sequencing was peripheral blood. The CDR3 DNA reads TGTGCCAGTAGTCCTGACAGGGGGCAGTCTGAAGCTTTCTTT. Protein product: CASSPDRGQSEAFF.